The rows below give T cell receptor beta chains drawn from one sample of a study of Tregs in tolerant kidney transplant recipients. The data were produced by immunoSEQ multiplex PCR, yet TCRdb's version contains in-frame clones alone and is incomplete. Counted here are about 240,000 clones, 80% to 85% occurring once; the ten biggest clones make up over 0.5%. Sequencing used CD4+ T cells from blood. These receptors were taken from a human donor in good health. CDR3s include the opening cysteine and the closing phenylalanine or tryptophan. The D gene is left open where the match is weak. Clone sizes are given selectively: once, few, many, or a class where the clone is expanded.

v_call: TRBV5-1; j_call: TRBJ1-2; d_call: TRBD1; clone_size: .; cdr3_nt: TGCGCCAGCAGCTTGGCCGGCCAGGGGGCAATAGGCTACACCTTC; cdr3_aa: CASSLAGQGAIGYTF
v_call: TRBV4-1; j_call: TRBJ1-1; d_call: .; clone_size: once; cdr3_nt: TGCGCCAGCAGCCAGCCCACGGGACGAGCCCTAACTGAAGCTTTCTTT; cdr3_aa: CASSQPTGRALTEAFF
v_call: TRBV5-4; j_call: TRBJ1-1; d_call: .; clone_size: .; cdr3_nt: TGTGCCAGCAGCTTGGTCATGAACACTGAAGCTTTCTTT; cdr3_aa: CASSLVMNTEAFF
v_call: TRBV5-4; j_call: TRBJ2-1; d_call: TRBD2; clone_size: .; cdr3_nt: TGTGCCAGCAGGCGGGGGGGATCTTACAATGAGCAGTTCTTC; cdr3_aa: CASRRGGSYNEQFF
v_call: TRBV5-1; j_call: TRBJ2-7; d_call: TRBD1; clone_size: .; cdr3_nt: TGCGCCAGCAGCTTCAAAACAGGGGCGGGTATAGACTACGAGCAGTACTTC; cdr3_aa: CASSFKTGAGIDYEQYF
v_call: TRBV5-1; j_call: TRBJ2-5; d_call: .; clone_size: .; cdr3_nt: TGCGCCAGCAGCTTGGAAGCCAGGGGCGCGGGAGAGACCCAGTACTTC; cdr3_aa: CASSLEARGAGETQYF
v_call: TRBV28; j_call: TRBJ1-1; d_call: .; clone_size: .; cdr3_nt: TGTGCCAGCGGCACCGGGAGCACTGAAGCTTTCTTT; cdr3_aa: CASGTGSTEAFF
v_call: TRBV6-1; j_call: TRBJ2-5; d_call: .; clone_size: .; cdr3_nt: TGTGCCAGCAGCCGGCAGCTTCAAGAGACCCAGTACTTC; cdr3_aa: CASSRQLQETQYF
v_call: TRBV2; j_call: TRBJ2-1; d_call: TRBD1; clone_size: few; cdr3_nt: TGTGCCAGCAGGCTCTCCGGGACAGGGGGCAGTGAGCAGTTCTTC; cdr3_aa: CASRLSGTGGSEQFF
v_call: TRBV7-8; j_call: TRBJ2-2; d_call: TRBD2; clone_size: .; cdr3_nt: TGTGCCAGCAGCTCTGGGACTAGCGGGAGACTGTTTTTT; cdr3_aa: CASSSGTSGRLFF
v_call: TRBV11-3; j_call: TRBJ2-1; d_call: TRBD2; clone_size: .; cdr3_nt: TGTGCCAGCAGCCCCCGGGGTCCGGGAGGGCCAGAGGATGAGCAGTTCTTC; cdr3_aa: CASSPRGPGGPEDEQFF
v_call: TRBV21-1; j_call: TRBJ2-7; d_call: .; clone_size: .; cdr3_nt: TGTGCCAGCAGCAAAGCAAAGGACATTATGACCTACGAGCAGTACTTC; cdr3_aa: CASSKAKDIMTYEQYF
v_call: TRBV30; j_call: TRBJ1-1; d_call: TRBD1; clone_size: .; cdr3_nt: TGTGCCTGGAGTGTACGTCCCAGGGGGGTAGCTTTCTTT; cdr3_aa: CAWSVRPRGVAFF
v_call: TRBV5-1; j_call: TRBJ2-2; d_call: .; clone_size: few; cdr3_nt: TGCGCCAGGGCAGCGAGTAGGGGGGAGCTGTTTTTT; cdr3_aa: CARAASRGELFF
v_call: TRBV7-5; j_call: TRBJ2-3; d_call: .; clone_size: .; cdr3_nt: TGTGCCAGAAGCCCCCGACTTAGCGGAGAATTAGATACGCAGTATTTT; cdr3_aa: CARSPRLSGELDTQYF